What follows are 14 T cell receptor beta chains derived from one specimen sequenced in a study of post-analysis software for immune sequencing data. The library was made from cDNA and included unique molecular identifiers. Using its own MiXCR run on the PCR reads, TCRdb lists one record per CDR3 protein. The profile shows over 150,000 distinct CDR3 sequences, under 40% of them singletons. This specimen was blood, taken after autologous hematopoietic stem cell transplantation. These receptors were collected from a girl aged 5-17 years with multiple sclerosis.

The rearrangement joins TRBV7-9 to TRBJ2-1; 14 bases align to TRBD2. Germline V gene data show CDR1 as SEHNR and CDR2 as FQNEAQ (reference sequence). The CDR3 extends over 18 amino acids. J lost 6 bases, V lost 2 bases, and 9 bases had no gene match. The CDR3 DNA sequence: TGTGCCAGCAGCTTACAGGCCGGGACTAGCGGGAGAAGCAATGAGCAGTTCTTC. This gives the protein CASSLQAGTSGRSNEQFF.

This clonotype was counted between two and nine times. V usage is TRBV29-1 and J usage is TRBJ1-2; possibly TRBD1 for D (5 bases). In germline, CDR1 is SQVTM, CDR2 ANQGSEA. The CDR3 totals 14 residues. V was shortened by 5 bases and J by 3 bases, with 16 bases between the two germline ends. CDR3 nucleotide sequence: TGCAGCGTTAGGGACGAAACGGGAGACTATGGCTACACCTTC. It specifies CSVRDETGDYGYTF.

CDR3 residues: CASSFTYNSPLHF. In DNA, the CDR3 is TGCGCCAGCAGCTTCACCTATAATTCACCCCTCCACTTT. The V call is TRBV5-1, the J call TRBJ1-6; the D is unclear. The V end was cut by 2 bases, the J end by 2 bases, with 2 bases between. Germline V CDR1 and CDR2: SGHRS, YFSETQ. The CDR3 is 13 residues long.

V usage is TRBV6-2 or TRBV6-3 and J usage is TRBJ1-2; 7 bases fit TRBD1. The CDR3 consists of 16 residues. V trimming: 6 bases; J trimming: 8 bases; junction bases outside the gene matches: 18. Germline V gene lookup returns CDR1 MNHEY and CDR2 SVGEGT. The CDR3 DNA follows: TGTGCCAGCAGCCGACAGCCACAGGGGATCGGTTACGGCTACACCTTC. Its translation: CASSRQPQGIGYGYTF.

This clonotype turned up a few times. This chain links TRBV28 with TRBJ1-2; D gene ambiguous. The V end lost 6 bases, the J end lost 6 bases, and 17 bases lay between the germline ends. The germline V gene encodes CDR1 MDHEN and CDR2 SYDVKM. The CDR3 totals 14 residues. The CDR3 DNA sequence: TGTGCCAGCAGCGTTTCGGGTATTCGTCATGGCTACACCTTC. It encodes CASSVSGIRHGYTF.

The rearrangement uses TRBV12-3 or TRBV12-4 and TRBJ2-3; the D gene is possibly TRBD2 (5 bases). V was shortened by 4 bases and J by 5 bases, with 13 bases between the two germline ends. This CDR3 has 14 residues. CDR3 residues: CASSSDSRGDTQYF. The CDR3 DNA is TGTGCCAGCAGTTCCGACTCCCGGGGAGATACGCAGTATTTT.

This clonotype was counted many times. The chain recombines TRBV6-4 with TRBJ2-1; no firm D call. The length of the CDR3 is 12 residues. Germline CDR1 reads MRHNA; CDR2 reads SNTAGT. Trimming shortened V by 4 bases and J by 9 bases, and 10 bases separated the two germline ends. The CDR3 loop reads CASSVLGGEQFF. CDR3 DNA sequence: TGTGCCAGCAGTGTCCTAGGTGGTGAGCAGTTCTTC.

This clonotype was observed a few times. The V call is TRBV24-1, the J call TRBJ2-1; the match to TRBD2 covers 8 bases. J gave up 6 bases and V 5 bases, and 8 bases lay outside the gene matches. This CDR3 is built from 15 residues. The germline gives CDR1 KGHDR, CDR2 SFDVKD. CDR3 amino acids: CATSGAGGWGNEQFF. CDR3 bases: TGTGCCACCAGTGGGGCGGGAGGATGGGGCAATGAGCAGTTCTTC.

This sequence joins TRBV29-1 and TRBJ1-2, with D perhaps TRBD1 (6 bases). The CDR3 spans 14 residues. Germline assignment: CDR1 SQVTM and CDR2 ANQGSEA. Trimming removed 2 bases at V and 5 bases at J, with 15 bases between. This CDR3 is CSVETIRGGYGYTF. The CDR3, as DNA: TGCAGCGTTGAAACTATCAGGGGCGGGTATGGCTACACCTTC.

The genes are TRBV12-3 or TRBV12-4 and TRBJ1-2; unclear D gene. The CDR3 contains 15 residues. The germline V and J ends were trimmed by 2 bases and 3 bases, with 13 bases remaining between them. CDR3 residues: CASSLYPPSYYGYTF. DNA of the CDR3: TGTGCCAGCAGTTTATATCCCCCCAGCTACTATGGCTACACCTTC.

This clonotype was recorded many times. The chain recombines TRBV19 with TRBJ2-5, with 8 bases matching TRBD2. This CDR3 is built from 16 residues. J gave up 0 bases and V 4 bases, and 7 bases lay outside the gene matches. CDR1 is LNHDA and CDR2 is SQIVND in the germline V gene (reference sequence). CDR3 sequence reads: CASSRKAGAYQETQYF. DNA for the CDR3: TGTGCCAGTAGTAGGAAAGCGGGAGCATACCAAGAGACCCAGTACTTC.

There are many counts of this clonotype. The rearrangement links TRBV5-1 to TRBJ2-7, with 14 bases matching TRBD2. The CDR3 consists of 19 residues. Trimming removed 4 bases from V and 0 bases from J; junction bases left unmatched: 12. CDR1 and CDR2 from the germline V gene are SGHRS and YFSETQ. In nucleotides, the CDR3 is TGCGCCAGCAGCGGGCCCTCAGGGACTAGCGGGAGAAGCTCCTACGAGCAGTACTTC. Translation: CASSGPSGTSGRSSYEQYF.

In DNA, the CDR3 is TGTGCCACCAGTGATTTAGTGAAAGGGCCTCACGAAAAACTGTTTTTT. It encodes CATSDLVKGPHEKLFF. The chain combines TRBV24-1 with TRBJ1-4, with unresolved D. Germline CDR1 KGHDR, CDR2 SFDVKD. Trimming left V 1 base short and J 8 bases short, with 16 bases between. The CDR3 is 16 amino acids.

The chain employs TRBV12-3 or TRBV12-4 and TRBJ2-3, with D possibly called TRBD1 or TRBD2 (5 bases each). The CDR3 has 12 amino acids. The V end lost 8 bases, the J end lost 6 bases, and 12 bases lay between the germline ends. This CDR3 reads CASSGGVDTQYF. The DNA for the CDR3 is TGTGCCAGCTCTGGGGGAGTGGATACGCAGTATTTT.